A selection of T cell receptor beta chains follows, all from one sample in a study of T cell repertoires in cytomegalovirus infection. TCRdb used MiXCR to reprocess the reads, holding one entry per CDR3 protein. The sample contains about 310,000 distinct CDR3 sequences, under 20% of which appear only once. The sample taken for sequencing was PBMCs. The receptors derive from a human donor in good health (CMV status not recorded). Some clones in this sample may be carry-over from other donors' samples. Each CDR3 is given with its conserved first and last residue. The D gene is left open where the match is weak. Some rows have no size entry. The others give once, few or many, or a class for an expanded clone.

CDR3nt	CDR3aa	v_gene	j_gene	abundance	d_gene
TGTGCCAGCAGTCACGGGACAGTTCCGGGGGGTGAAAAACTGTTTTTT	CASSHGTVPGGEKLFF	TRBV6-5	TRBJ1-4	NA	TRBD1
TGTGCCAGCACCCCGAATTTAGGGGCTTCTGGCTACACCTTC	CASTPNLGASGYTF	TRBV7-9	TRBJ1-2	NA	NA
TGTGCCAGCAGCTTGAGGAACTTGGGCGGGGGTTTTTCCTACGAGCAGTACTTC	CASSLRNLGGGFSYEQYF	TRBV7-2	TRBJ2-7	many	TRBD2
TGTGCCAGCAGTATGACAGCCTATGGCTACACCTTC	CASSMTAYGYTF	TRBV12-3/TRBV12-4	TRBJ1-2	many	NA
TGTGCCAGCAGCCTTCCGACAGGGAGCTCTGGAAACACCATATATTTT	CASSLPTGSSGNTIYF	TRBV4-2	TRBJ1-3	NA	TRBD1
TGTGCCAGCAGCCAACGACCGGAGGCGAACTATGGCTACACCTTC	CASSQRPEANYGYTF	TRBV4-2	TRBJ1-2	NA	NA
TGTGCCAGCAGCCCGCGACTAGCCCGAGAGACCCAGTACTTC	CASSPRLARETQYF	TRBV11-2	TRBJ2-5	NA	TRBD2
TGTGCCAGCAGGGGGATCCGGACGATCAATGAGCAGTTCTTC	CASRGIRTINEQFF	TRBV2	TRBJ2-1	many	NA
TGTGCCAGCGGGGCCCTAGCCAAAAACATTCAGTACTTC	CASGALAKNIQYF	TRBV2	TRBJ2-4	NA	NA
TGCGCCAGCAGCTTCCGGGACACCCAAGAGACCCAGTACTTC	CASSFRDTQETQYF	TRBV5-1	TRBJ2-5	NA	NA
TGCAGCGTAAGAAGCGGAACCATAGGGGAGACCCAGTACTTC	CSVRSGTIGETQYF	TRBV29-1	TRBJ2-5	few	NA
TGCAGTGCTAGTACGACAGGGCTAAGCTACAATGAGCAGTTCTTC	CSASTTGLSYNEQFF	TRBV20-1	TRBJ2-1	NA	TRBD1
TGCGCCAGCAGCCCCATTGGGCAGGGGCGTTCCTACGAGCAGTACTTC	CASSPIGQGRSYEQYF	TRBV23-1	TRBJ2-7	many	NA
TGTGCCACCCGGAGTGGGGGGAAGGGGCCAGGAACTGAAGCTTTCTTT	CATRSGGKGPGTEAFF	TRBV7-2	TRBJ1-1	many	NA
TGTGCCAGCAGTTCCCCCTTGCGGGGTGGGAACAATGAGCAGTTCTTC	CASSSPLRGGNNEQFF	TRBV27	TRBJ2-1	NA	NA
TGTGCCAGCAGTTTATCCGTATGGGAAGCGGGTGGGAATGAGCAGTTCTTC	CASSLSVWEAGGNEQFF	TRBV27	TRBJ2-1	many	NA
TGCGCCAGCAGCCAAGTGGGACAGGGGGCCTACGAGCAGTACTTC	CASSQVGQGAYEQYF	TRBV4-3	TRBJ2-7	many	TRBD1
TGTGCCAGCAGCCCGAGCGGGGGTCCCGGGGAGCTGTTTTTT	CASSPSGGPGELFF	TRBV7-2	TRBJ2-2	many	TRBD2
TGTGCCAGCAGTTTAGATTCGTCATGGAAGGGGGAGCTGTTTTTT	CASSLDSSWKGELFF	TRBV28	TRBJ2-2	few	NA
TGTGCCAGCAGTTTATCTTCCCTTGGGGGAAGCACAGATACGCAGTATTTT	CASSLSSLGGSTDTQYF	TRBV28	TRBJ2-3	few	NA
TGTGCCATCAGTGGTCTACAGGGGAACGAGCAGTACTTC	CAISGLQGNEQYF	TRBV10-3	TRBJ2-7	few	TRBD1
TGTGCCATCAGCCTCGGACAGGGGGACGAAAAACTGTTTTTT	CAISLGQGDEKLFF	TRBV10-3	TRBJ1-4	few	TRBD1
TGTGCCAGCAGCGCCGACAGGGACACTGAAGCTTTCTTT	CASSADRDTEAFF	TRBV7-6	TRBJ1-1	many	TRBD1
TGTGCCAGCAGCTTAGTGTTGTCGCTGGGGAACACCATATATTTT	CASSLVLSLGNTIYF	TRBV7-2	TRBJ1-3	many	NA
TGCGCCAGCAGCCAGAAGGGAAATGGCTACACCTTC	CASSQKGNGYTF	TRBV5-1	TRBJ1-2	few	NA
TGTGCCAGCAGTTACTCCCCCGGCCTTCCCGGGGAGCTGTTTTTT	CASSYSPGLPGELFF	TRBV6-5	TRBJ2-2	NA	NA
TGTGCCAGCAGTTTAGTCTGGGCTAATTCACCCCTCCACTTT	CASSLVWANSPLHF	TRBV27	TRBJ1-6	NA	NA
TGCAGTGCTAGTCGTAGCGGGGTCGCAGATACGCAGTATTTT	CSASRSGVADTQYF	TRBV20-1	TRBJ2-3	NA	TRBD2
TGTGCCAGCAGTTACACATGGGACAGCCGGAACACTGAAGCTTTCTTT	CASSYTWDSRNTEAFF	TRBV6-5	TRBJ1-1	few	TRBD1
TGCGCCAGCAGCCAAGTGATCGGGAGGGGCTACACCTTC	CASSQVIGRGYTF	TRBV4-1	TRBJ1-2	few	NA
TGTGCCAGCAGTTTTACGGGTTCACCCCTCCACTTT	CASSFTGSPLHF	TRBV12-3/TRBV12-4	TRBJ1-6	NA	NA
TGTGCCAGCAGCTTAGGACAGGGGATATCCTACGAGCAGTACTTC	CASSLGQGISYEQYF	TRBV11-2	TRBJ2-7	many	TRBD1
TGTGCCAGCAGTACGACAGGGGAAAACCTGGGAGCTTTCTTT	CASSTTGENLGAFF	TRBV12-3/TRBV12-4	TRBJ1-1	many	TRBD1
TGTGCCAGCTCTGAGGCAGAAAGACTCAATGAGCAGTTCTTC	CASSEAERLNEQFF	TRBV6-1	TRBJ2-1	few	NA
TGTGCCAGCAGCCAAGATGTAATAGTAGCGGCCACTTCCTACGAGCAGTACTTC	CASSQDVIVAATSYEQYF	TRBV3-1	TRBJ2-7	once	NA
TGTGCCAGCAGCTTTGAACCCCGGCAGGGGGGTGCTGGCTACACCTTC	CASSFEPRQGGAGYTF	TRBV7-2	TRBJ1-2	many	TRBD1